In this sample, the clone carrying this TCR beta chain turned up many times. This sample was included in a study of patients and donors after allogeneic stem cell transplantation. The length of the CDR3 is 17 residues. The ends were cut back, 0 bases at V and 7 bases at J, with 20 bases in the middle. Germline CDR1 SGHRS, CDR2 YFSETQ. TCRdb reprocessed the RT-PCR reads via MiXCR and lists one record per CDR3 protein. Here the sample spans about 230,000 distinct CDR3 sequences, 13% to 15% being singletons. V gene TRBV5-1 combines with J gene TRBJ2-1; D is perhaps TRBD2 (7 bases). The material sequenced was blood, either unsorted or a sorted T cell fraction (not recorded which). The source is a human donor who was either an allogeneic HSCT recipient or a stem cell or donor lymphocyte infusion donor (not recorded which). It is not recorded whose cells these are; they may come from a transplant donor. CDR3 amino acids: CASSLVIGGGAGNEQFF. The CDR3 region has the DNA TGCGCCAGCAGCTTGGTAATAGGAGGGGGGGCCGGGAATGAGCAGTTCTTC.